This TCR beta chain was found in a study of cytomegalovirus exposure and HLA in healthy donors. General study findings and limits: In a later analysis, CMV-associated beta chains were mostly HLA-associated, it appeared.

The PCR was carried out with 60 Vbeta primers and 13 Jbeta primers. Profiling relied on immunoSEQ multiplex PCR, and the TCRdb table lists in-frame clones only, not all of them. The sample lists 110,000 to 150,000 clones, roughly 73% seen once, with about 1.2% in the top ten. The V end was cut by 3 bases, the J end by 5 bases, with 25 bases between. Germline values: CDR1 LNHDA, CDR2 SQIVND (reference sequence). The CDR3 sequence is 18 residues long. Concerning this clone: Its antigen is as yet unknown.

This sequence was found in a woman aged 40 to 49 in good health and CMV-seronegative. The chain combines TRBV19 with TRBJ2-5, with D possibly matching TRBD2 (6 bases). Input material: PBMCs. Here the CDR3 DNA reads TGTGCCAGTAGTATTGGTTCTTGGAGGGACGGTCCGAGGGAGACCCAGTACTTC. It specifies CASSIGSWRDGPRETQYF. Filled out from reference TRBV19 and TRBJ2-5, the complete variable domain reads DGGITQSPKYLFRKEGQNVTLSCEQNLNHDAMYWYRQDPGQGLRLIYYSQIVNDFQKGDIAEGYSVSREKKESFPLTVTSAQKNPTAFYLCASSIGSWRDGPRETQYFGPGTRLLVL.